These T cell receptor beta chains were read from a single sample in a study of CD8+ T cells in alopecia areata. TCRdb keeps only in-frame clones here, not all; method: immunoSEQ multiplex PCR. The data show about 140,000 clones, around 86% seen once. The sequences come from CD8+ T cells sorted from blood, collected at week 4, from a patient treated with tofacitinib. The receptors shown here come from a human donor with alopecia areata. Each CDR3 is given with its conserved first and last residue. Fields, in order: J gene, V gene, D gene, clone size, CDR3 protein, CDR3 DNA. The D gene is left open where the match is weak. Clone size, where shown, is once, few, many, or a class for clones that have expanded.

J: TRBJ1-1; V: TRBV15; D: -; size: -; CDR3: CATSRVQREKDTEAFF; DNA: TGTGCCACCAGCAGAGTTCAGAGGGAGAAAGACACTGAAGCTTTCTTT
J: TRBJ2-1; V: TRBV10-3; D: TRBD2; size: few; CDR3: CAIRRLAGVTHEQFF; DNA: TGTGCCATCAGGAGACTAGCGGGAGTGACCCATGAGCAGTTCTTC
J: TRBJ2-2; V: TRBV18; D: -; size: -; CDR3: CASSPTETNTGELFF; DNA: TGTGCCAGCTCACCAACAGAAACGAACACCGGGGAGCTGTTTTTT
J: TRBJ1-1; V: TRBV7-6; D: -; size: -; CDR3: CASSSTVGSGSTEAFF; DNA: TGTGCCAGCAGCTCCACCGTCGGGTCAGGGTCCACTGAAGCTTTCTTT
J: TRBJ2-7; V: TRBV5-4; D: TRBD2; size: -; CDR3: CASSGKPEPGLALYEQYF; DNA: TGTGCCAGCAGCGGGAAGCCAGAGCCGGGACTAGCGTTATACGAGCAGTACTTC
J: TRBJ2-1; V: TRBV29-1; D: TRBD2; size: -; CDR3: CSGSAGTSGYNEQFF; DNA: TGCAGCGGATCAGCCGGGACTAGCGGATACAATGAGCAGTTCTTC
J: TRBJ2-7; V: TRBV27; D: -; size: -; CDR3: CASSPPGRALYF; DNA: TGTGCCAGCAGCCCCCCCGGTCGCGCCTTGTACTTC
J: TRBJ1-1; V: TRBV29-1; D: TRBD1; size: -; CDR3: CSAGGQVITEAFF; DNA: TGCAGCGCCGGGGGACAGGTGATCACTGAAGCTTTCTTT
J: TRBJ1-5; V: TRBV7-9; D: TRBD1; size: few; CDR3: CASSPPIQGARDQPQHF; DNA: TGTGCCAGCAGCCCCCCAATACAGGGGGCGAGGGATCAGCCCCAGCATTTT
J: TRBJ2-3; V: TRBV5-4; D: -; size: -; CDR3: CASSLETDTQYF; DNA: TGTGCCAGCAGCTTGGAAACAGATACGCAGTATTTT
J: TRBJ2-7; V: TRBV2; D: -; size: -; CDR3: CASKSAYEQYF; DNA: TGTGCCAGCAAAAGCGCCTACGAGCAGTACTTC
J: TRBJ1-1; V: TRBV6-5; D: -; size: -; CDR3: CASSYGAGTEAFF; DNA: TGTGCCAGCAGTTACGGGGCGGGCACTGAAGCTTTCTTT
J: TRBJ2-7; V: TRBV30; D: -; size: -; CDR3: CAWSVGLGSSYEQYF; DNA: TGTGCCTGGAGTGTAGGGCTGGGCAGCTCCTACGAGCAGTACTTC
J: TRBJ2-1; V: TRBV9; D: TRBD2; size: -; CDR3: CASSWTSGYNEQFF; DNA: TGTGCCAGCAGCTGGACTAGCGGCTACAATGAGCAGTTCTTC
J: TRBJ1-1; V: TRBV7-9; D: -; size: -; CDR3: CASSPPGGMNTEAFF; DNA: TGTGCCAGCAGCCCTCCGGGGGGAATGAACACTGAAGCTTTCTTT
J: TRBJ2-3; V: TRBV19; D: TRBD2; size: -; CDR3: CASSSIQRETDTQYF; DNA: TGTGCCAGTAGTTCGATCCAGCGGGAGACAGATACGCAGTATTTT
J: TRBJ2-5; V: TRBV9; D: TRBD2; size: -; CDR3: CASSDPMPSGRFQETQYF; DNA: TGTGCCAGCAGCGACCCGATGCCTAGCGGGCGTTTCCAAGAGACCCAGTACTTC
J: TRBJ2-1; V: TRBV6-5; D: -; size: -; CDR3: CASSYRVGEQFF; DNA: TGTGCCAGCAGTTACAGGGTGGGTGAGCAGTTCTTC
J: TRBJ2-7; V: TRBV7-9; D: TRBD2; size: -; CDR3: CASSLGGSVNEQYF; DNA: TGTGCCAGCAGCTTGGGGGGGAGTGTGAACGAGCAGTACTTC
J: TRBJ2-3; V: TRBV4-2; D: -; size: -; CDR3: CASSPELVRGGTDTQYF; DNA: TGTGCCAGCAGTCCCGAATTGGTACGTGGGGGCACAGATACGCAGTATTTT
J: TRBJ2-2; V: TRBV27; D: -; size: -; CDR3: CASSLLTGELFF; DNA: TGTGCCAGCAGTTTATTGACCGGGGAGCTGTTTTTT
J: TRBJ2-7; V: TRBV5-6; D: -; size: once; CDR3: CASSPGASGEQYF; DNA: TGTGCCAGCAGCCCCGGGGCTTCGGGCGAGCAGTACTTC
J: TRBJ2-7; V: TRBV29-1; D: -; size: -; CDR3: CSVRGLVMGSTEQYF; DNA: TGCAGCGTTCGTGGGCTCGTTATGGGGTCGACCGAGCAGTACTTC
J: TRBJ2-7; V: TRBV5-1; D: -; size: -; CDR3: CASSPGDLSYEQYF; DNA: TGCGCCAGCAGCCCCGGGGATCTCTCCTACGAGCAGTACTTC
J: TRBJ1-6; V: TRBV7-2; D: -; size: -; CDR3: CASSLGLVGERASPLHF; DNA: TGTGCCAGCAGCTTAGGTTTAGTGGGGGAAAGGGCTTCACCCCTCCACTTT
J: TRBJ1-2; V: TRBV7-8; D: -; size: -; CDR3: CASSLVTGSGGYTF; DNA: TGTGCCAGCAGCTTAGTAACAGGGTCGGGTGGCTACACCTTC
J: TRBJ1-2; V: TRBV5-4; D: TRBD1; size: -; CDR3: CASSQGQGYGYTF; DNA: TGTGCCAGCAGCCAGGGACAGGGGTATGGCTACACCTTC
J: TRBJ1-1; V: TRBV5-1; D: -; size: -; CDR3: CASSITTGEAFF; DNA: TGCGCCAGCAGCATCACCACCGGTGAAGCTTTCTTT
J: TRBJ2-7; V: TRBV7-9; D: -; size: -; CDR3: CASTHPGGEQYF; DNA: TGTGCCAGCACCCACCCGGGTGGGGAGCAGTACTTC
J: TRBJ1-4; V: TRBV11-2; D: -; size: -; CDR3: CASSLERVGLTNEKLFF; DNA: TGTGCCAGCAGCTTAGAAAGGGTCGGCCTAACTAATGAAAAACTGTTTTTT
J: TRBJ2-3; V: TRBV7-6; D: TRBD2; size: -; CDR3: CASSLGTSGTDTQYF; DNA: TGTGCCAGCAGCTTAGGGACTAGCGGCACAGATACGCAGTATTTT
J: TRBJ2-4; V: TRBV29-1; D: TRBD1; size: -; CDR3: CSVEDWAQGVNIQYF; DNA: TGCAGCGTTGAAGATTGGGCACAGGGGGTGAACATTCAGTACTTC
J: TRBJ2-3; V: TRBV27; D: TRBD2; size: -; CDR3: CASSIAGGRADTQYF; DNA: TGTGCCAGCAGCATAGCGGGGGGTAGGGCAGATACGCAGTATTTT
J: TRBJ2-5; V: TRBV9; D: TRBD2; size: -; CDR3: CASSVNLAGAVETQYF; DNA: TGTGCCAGCAGCGTAAATCTAGCGGGAGCGGTCGAGACCCAGTACTTC
J: TRBJ1-2; V: TRBV7-9; D: TRBD1; size: -; CDR3: CASSPTLQGSGGYTF; DNA: TGTGCCAGCAGCCCAACACTACAGGGGTCCGGTGGCTACACCTTC
J: TRBJ2-7; V: TRBV6-5; D: -; size: -; CDR3: CASRPRGQRYEQYF; DNA: TGTGCCAGCAGACCTCGCGGACAGCGATACGAGCAGTACTTC
J: TRBJ2-7; V: TRBV7-8; D: -; size: once; CDR3: CASSPGPEQYF; DNA: TGTGCCAGCAGCCCTGGCCCCGAGCAGTACTTC
J: TRBJ2-1; V: TRBV29-1; D: TRBD1; size: -; CDR3: CSVERGTGQDEQFF; DNA: TGCAGCGTTGAAAGGGGGACAGGGCAAGATGAGCAGTTCTTC
J: TRBJ1-1; V: TRBV5-1; D: -; size: once; CDR3: CASSLADVDTEAFF; DNA: TGCGCCAGCAGCTTGGCCGACGTGGACACTGAAGCTTTCTTT
J: TRBJ2-2; V: TRBV6-5; D: TRBD2; size: -; CDR3: CASSPGGGSTGELFF; DNA: TGTGCCAGCAGTCCTGGGGGGGGAAGTACCGGGGAGCTGTTTTTT
J: TRBJ2-5; V: TRBV7-9; D: -; size: -; CDR3: CASSSPQRGQETQYF; DNA: TGTGCCAGCAGCTCCCCCCAACGGGGGCAAGAGACCCAGTACTTC
J: TRBJ2-5; V: TRBV7-6; D: -; size: few; CDR3: CASSSHLVDRLETQYF; DNA: TGTGCCAGCAGCTCCCACTTAGTAGACCGGCTAGAGACCCAGTACTTC
J: TRBJ2-7; V: TRBV29-1; D: TRBD2; size: -; CDR3: CSVSGGYEQYF; DNA: TGCAGCGTTAGCGGGGGCTACGAGCAGTACTTC
J: TRBJ2-1; V: TRBV5-1; D: -; size: -; CDR3: CASSPRDTEQFF; DNA: TGCGCCAGCAGCCCTAGAGATACTGAGCAGTTCTTC
J: TRBJ2-7; V: TRBV19; D: TRBD1; size: -; CDR3: CASSIGPGTGVYEQYF; DNA: TGTGCCAGTAGTATAGGTCCCGGGACAGGGGTCTACGAGCAGTACTTC
J: TRBJ2-5; V: TRBV25-1; D: -; size: -; CDR3: CASSDYSPTEGGEETQYF; DNA: TGTGCCAGCAGTGATTATTCACCGACAGAAGGGGGGGAAGAGACCCAGTACTTC
J: TRBJ2-7; V: TRBV27; D: -; size: -; CDR3: CASSSTSYEQYF; DNA: TGTGCCAGCAGTAGTACCTCCTACGAGCAGTACTTC
J: TRBJ2-7; V: TRBV30; D: -; size: -; CDR3: CAWSFGDLSSYEQYF; DNA: TGTGCCTGGAGTTTTGGGGATCTGTCTTCGTACGAGCAGTACTTC
J: TRBJ1-1; V: TRBV4-1; D: TRBD1; size: -; CDR3: CASSQGTEDYMNTEAFF; DNA: TGCGCCAGCAGCCAGGGGACAGAAGACTACATGAACACTGAAGCTTTCTTT
J: TRBJ1-2; V: TRBV18; D: -; size: -; CDR3: CASSPSDMIGYGYTF; DNA: TGTGCCAGCTCCCCATCGGATATGATTGGCTATGGCTACACCTTC
J: TRBJ1-1; V: TRBV10-1; D: -; size: -; CDR3: CASSKDMTNTEAFF; DNA: TGCGCCAGCAGTAAGGACATGACGAACACTGAAGCTTTCTTT
J: TRBJ2-6; V: TRBV6-1; D: -; size: -; CDR3: CASSGSGVSSGANVLTF; DNA: TGTGCCAGCAGTGGCTCAGGGGTCAGCTCTGGGGCCAACGTCCTGACTTTC
J: TRBJ2-6; V: TRBV7-9; D: -; size: -; CDR3: CASSLGIGSGANVLTF; DNA: TGTGCCAGCAGCTTAGGGATAGGCTCTGGGGCCAACGTCCTGACTTTC
J: TRBJ1-2; V: TRBV29-1; D: -; size: -; CDR3: CSVDQEANYGYTF; DNA: TGCAGCGTTGACCAGGAAGCTAACTATGGCTACACCTTC
J: TRBJ2-7; V: TRBV6-5; D: TRBD2; size: -; CDR3: CASSLAGPYEQYF; DNA: TGTGCCAGCAGTCTAGCGGGTCCCTACGAGCAGTACTTC
J: TRBJ1-2; V: TRBV29-1; D: -; size: once; CDR3: CSASGNYGYTF; DNA: TGCAGTGCTTCGGGAAACTATGGCTACACCTTC